These 7 T cell receptor beta chains originate from one sample sequenced in a study of T cells expressing NK-cell markers. TCRdb reanalyzed the 5' RACE reads and collapses them to one entry per CDR3 protein, without DNA. This listing includes more than 250,000 distinct CDR3 sequences. Sequenced material: blood T cells: a sorted CD56 or NKG2C T cell subset, CD4+ or CD8+ T cells, or bulk PBMC T cells (not recorded which). These receptors all stem from a man between 18 and 29 years old in good health.

The chain employs TRBV3-1 and TRBJ2-1. The CDR3 is 16 amino acids. CDR1 and CDR2 from the germline V gene are LGHDT and YNNKEL (reference sequence). CDR3 sequence reads: CASSQVGSSSYNEQFF.

CDR3 region: CASSLEGGRPYNEQFF. The V call is TRBV5-6, the J call TRBJ2-1; TCRdb lists TRBD2, though no DNA is available to test this call. The CDR3 is made up of 16 amino acids. Germline CDR1 is SGHDT and CDR2 is YYEEEE.

This chain connects TRBV10-3 to TRBJ2-2; TCRdb reports TRBD2, a call that lacks DNA to check it against. CDR3 length: 17 residues. Germline V gene lookup returns CDR1 ENHRY and CDR2 SYGVKD. Here the CDR3 reads CAISEVEGPPNTGELFF.

V usage is TRBV6-1 and J usage is TRBJ2-5; TCRdb gives TRBD1 as the D gene, but with no DNA this cannot be confirmed. Germline V CDR1 and CDR2: MNHNS, SASEGT. The length of the CDR3 is 13 residues. Here the CDR3 reads CASSRPPVETQYF.

The chain recombines TRBV11-1 with TRBJ1-1; checking the TCRdb D call of TRBD1 is not possible without DNA. From germline, CDR1 is SGHAT and CDR2 FQDESV (reference sequence). The CDR3 spans 15 residues. The CDR3 loop reads CASSSTGTQNTEAFF.

This sequence joins TRBV12-3 or TRBV12-4 and TRBJ2-1; TCRdb's D call, TRBD1, is unchecked because there is no DNA. The length of the CDR3 is 15 residues. The CDR3 spells CASRPRGNSYNEQFF.

The V call is TRBV12-3 or TRBV12-4, the J call TRBJ2-4. CDR3 length: 16 amino acids. The CDR3 loop reads CASSLAVHPDKNIQYF.